A single sample gave rise to the 18 T cell receptor beta chains below, sequenced in a study of blood T cells in healthy people across ages. The authors ran a second PCR of roughly 6 to 12 cycles using a sample-barcoded 5' primer and a J-beta primer mix. TCRdb independently ran MiXCR on the 5' RACE reads; one entry per CDR3 protein. The sample includes about 1.8 million distinct CDR3 sequences, about 50% of them seen just once. The sequenced sample consisted of blood. These receptors came from a woman aged 40 to 49 in good health.

The chain is built from TRBV28 and TRBJ2-7; D uncertain. The CDR3 covers 14 residues. The V end lost 7 bases, the J end lost 0 bases, and 13 bases lay between the germline ends. Per the germline V gene, CDR1 is MDHEN and CDR2 is SYDVKM. The CDR3 sequence: CASIIPGISYEQYF. The CDR3 region has the DNA TGTGCCAGCATCATCCCAGGAATCTCCTACGAGCAGTACTTC.

Concerning this clonotype: The junction and the germline gene differ at one end; a read error may be behind it. This chain joins TRBV2 and TRBJ2-1; 12 bases line up with TRBD2. Germline V gives CDR1 SNHLY, CDR2 FYNNEI. The CDR3 sequence is 15 residues long. CDR3 sequence (DNA): TGTGCCCGCAGGACGAGACTAGCGGGGGACGATGAGCAGTTCTTC. It codes for CARRTRLAGDDEQFF.

This chain connects TRBV4-2 to TRBJ2-3; D tentatively fits TRBD1 or TRBD2 (5 bases each). The CDR3 runs to 17 residues. V was pared by 1 base and J by 2 bases, with 16 bases between. Germline-derived CDR1 and CDR2 are LGHNA and YNFKEQ. The DNA for the CDR3 is TGTGCCAGCAGCCAAGCTGGGTCGGGGACCTTCACAGATACGCAGTATTTT. Protein: CASSQAGSGTFTDTQYF.

This sequence joins TRBV12-3 or TRBV12-4 and TRBJ1-5; no definite D call. The CDR3 spans 12 residues. Deletions cut 5 bases from V and 7 bases from J, with 9 bases between. The CDR3: CASSPGLQPQHF. The DNA of the CDR3 is TGTGCCAGCAGTCCCGGCCTACAGCCCCAGCATTTT.

The chain employs TRBV24-1 and TRBJ2-1, with 9 bases aligning to TRBD2. CDR3 size: 15 residues. With 5 bases clipped from V and 5 bases from J, the junction kept 6 bases outside the gene matches. The germline gives CDR1 KGHDR, CDR2 SFDVKD. The CDR3 reads CATSVLAGANNEQFF. The CDR3 nucleotides read TGTGCCACCAGTGTCTTAGCGGGGGCCAACAATGAGCAGTTCTTC.

This clonotype was seen a few times. A junction end diverges from the germline sequence, so it may reflect a read error. This chain joins TRBV6-2 or TRBV6-3 and TRBJ2-7; no clear D. Germline CDR1 is MNHEY and CDR2 is SVGEGT. CDR3 length equals 11 residues. The DNA for the CDR3 is TGTGCCAGTAGTTCAGGCCAAATTCAGTACTTC. This translates into CASSSGQIQYF.

Concerning this clonotype itself: One end of the junction does not line up with germline, which may come from a read error. The chain links TRBV12-3 or TRBV12-4 to TRBJ2-7; the D is unclear. The CDR3 spans 13 residues. In DNA form, the CDR3 reads TGTACCAGCAGTCCCGGTGGGGTGGGCGAGCAGTACTTC. Protein: CTSSPGGVGEQYF.

This rearrangement joins TRBV10-3 to TRBJ2-3; 7 nucleotides agree with TRBD2. Unmatched junction bases numbered 8, after V lost 6 bases and J lost 2 bases. The CDR3 totals 15 residues. Germline CDR1 ENHRY, CDR2 SYGVKD. The CDR3 coding sequence is TGTGCCATCAGCCGACGGGGGGAGAACACAGATACGCAGTATTTT. Protein sequence: CAISRRGENTDTQYF.

This rearrangement joins TRBV29-1 to TRBJ2-1; no clear D. V lost 2 bases to trimming and J lost 5 bases, with 10 bases between them. Germline CDR1 SQVTM, CDR2 ANQGSEA. CDR3 length equals 13 residues. The CDR3 DNA reads as TGCAGCGTTGAAAGAGCACCTAACAATGAGCAGTTCTTC. Translated, it gives CSVERAPNNEQFF.

The chain has TRBV27 and TRBJ2-3; the D gene is possibly TRBD2 (6 bases). Trimming removed 5 bases at V and 5 bases at J, with 14 bases between. Germline CDR1 reads MNHEY; CDR2 reads SMNVEV (reference sequence). The CDR3 runs 14 residues. In DNA, the CDR3 is TGTGCCAGCAGTCACATGTCGCGGGGAGATACGCAGTATTTT. Its translation: CASSHMSRGDTQYF.

The chain is built from TRBV12-3 or TRBV12-4 and TRBJ2-1; possible D gene TRBD2, 6 bases. The CDR3 contains 15 residues. Trimming cost V 1 base and J 4 bases, with 11 bases left between them. CDR3 sequence (DNA): TGTGCCAGCAGTTTAGAACTAGCACCTTACAATGAGCAGTTCTTC. It is translated as CASSLELAPYNEQFF.

V gene TRBV29-1 combines with J gene TRBJ1-2; D not resolved. Between the trimmed V and J ends, which lost 7 bases and 5 bases, there was a span of 23 bases. Per germline, CDR1 SQVTM and CDR2 ANQGSEA. The CDR3 extends over 15 amino acids. As DNA, the CDR3 is TGCAGCGCCTACACTAGAGGTTTTCGGATATATGGCTACACCTTC. The encoded protein is CSAYTRGFRIYGYTF.

The rearrangement joins TRBV18 to TRBJ1-5; no clear D. The CDR3 runs to 14 residues. Germline CDR1 is KGHSH and CDR2 is LQKENI. V dropped 6 bases and J dropped 0 bases, with 9 bases sitting between them. DNA of the CDR3: TGTGCCAGCTCGGATACAGCTAGCAATCAGCCCCAGCATTTT. Residues: CASSDTASNQPQHF.

This rearrangement joins TRBV4-1 to TRBJ2-7; D unclear. Trimming removed 3 bases at V and 2 bases at J, with 8 bases between. The germline gives CDR1 MGHRA, CDR2 YSYEKL. This CDR3 contains 13 residues. The CDR3 loop reads CASSQVATYEQYF. The CDR3, as DNA: TGCGCCAGCAGCCAGGTGGCTACCTACGAGCAGTACTTC.

The V gene is TRBV15, the J gene TRBJ1-6, with D perhaps matching TRBD1 (5 bases). CDR1 is LNHNV, CDR2 YYDKDF, per germline (reference sequence). CDR3 length equals 16 residues. Trimming shortened V by 0 bases and J by 3 bases, and 9 bases separated the two germline ends. Here the CDR3 DNA reads TGTGCCACCAGCAGAGATCCCGGGGGCTATAATTCACCCCTCCACTTT. This encodes CATSRDPGGYNSPLHF.

The sample holds a few counts of this clonotype. The CDR3 DNA sequence: TGTGCCATCAGTGAGAATGGGGCAGACGGGAATCAGCCCCAGCATTTT. As protein: CAISENGADGNQPQHF. This sequence joins TRBV10-3 and TRBJ1-5, with a possible D match to TRBD1 (5 bases). Trimming cost V 2 bases and J 4 bases, with 15 bases left between them. Germline V gene lookup returns CDR1 ENHRY and CDR2 SYGVKD. There are 16 residues in the CDR3.

This rearrangement joins TRBV7-2 to TRBJ1-2; 9 positions agree with TRBD1. Trimming at V came to 3 bases and at J to 6 bases, leaving 8 bases not matched to a gene. This CDR3 region has 15 residues. The germline V gene has CDR1 SGHTA and CDR2 FQGNSA. CDR3 protein: CASSFKGGTGNGYTF. CDR3 in DNA: TGTGCCAGCAGCTTTAAAGGCGGGACAGGGAATGGCTACACCTTC.

This clonotype was observed a few times. This chain connects TRBV20-1 to TRBJ2-5; D assignment may be TRBD1 or TRBD2 (6 bases each). CDR3 size: 16 residues. Germline V gene sequence: CDR1 DFQATT, CDR2 SNEGSKA (reference sequence). V was clipped by 6 bases and J by 13 bases, with 33 bases between them. The CDR3 region has the DNA TGCAGTGCCGAGGGCGGGACAACATTGAAGAACTACGAGCGGTACTTC. Protein sequence: CSAEGGTTLKNYERYF.